The clone carrying this TCR beta chain was observed a handful of times. What it binds is unknown. The CDR3 contains 17 residues. Germline V gene data show CDR1 as SGHNT and CDR2 as YENEEA. The V gene end was trimmed by 0 bases and the J gene end by 4 bases; junction bases not matched to a gene: 5. It was CD45RO-negative cells, positively selected for CCR7, that made up naive CD8 cells, with terminally differentiated effector memory CD45RA+ cells excluded. This sample was taken from a study of shared clonotypes between healthy human individuals. Study-wide findings and caveats: Blood was the sole source, and tissue repertoires probably differ.

Clones were read by immunoSEQ multiplex PCR, and TCRdb kept only the in-frame ones, dropping some. Among almost 700,000 clones listed, about 92% were seen once. The chain joins TRBV11-3 to TRBJ2-1; 11 nucleotides line up with TRBD2. The specimen sequenced was naive CD8+ T cells sorted from blood. The TCR originated in a young man in good health. The CDR3 bases are TGTGCCAGCAGCTTAGATAGTGGGACTAGCGGATACAATGAGCAGTTCTTC. Its protein product is CASSLDSGTSGYNEQFF.